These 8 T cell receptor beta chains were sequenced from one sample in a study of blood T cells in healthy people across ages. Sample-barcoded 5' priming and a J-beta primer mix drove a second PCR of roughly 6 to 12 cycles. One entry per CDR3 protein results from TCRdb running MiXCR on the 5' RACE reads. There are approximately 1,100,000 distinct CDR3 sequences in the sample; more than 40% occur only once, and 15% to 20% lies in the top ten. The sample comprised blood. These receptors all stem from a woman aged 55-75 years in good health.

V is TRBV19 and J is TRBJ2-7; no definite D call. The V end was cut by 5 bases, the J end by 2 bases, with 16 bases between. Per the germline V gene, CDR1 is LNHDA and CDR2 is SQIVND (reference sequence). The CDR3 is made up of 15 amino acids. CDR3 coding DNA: TGTGCCAGTAGTGCCACTATACCGACAACCTACGAGCAGTACTTC. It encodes CASSATIPTTYEQYF.

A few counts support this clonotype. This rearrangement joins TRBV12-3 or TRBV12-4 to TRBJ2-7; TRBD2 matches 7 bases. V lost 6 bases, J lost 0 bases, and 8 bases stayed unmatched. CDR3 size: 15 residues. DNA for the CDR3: TGTGCCAGCAGCGGAAGCGGGACCCTCTCCTACGAGCAGTACTTC. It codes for CASSGSGTLSYEQYF.

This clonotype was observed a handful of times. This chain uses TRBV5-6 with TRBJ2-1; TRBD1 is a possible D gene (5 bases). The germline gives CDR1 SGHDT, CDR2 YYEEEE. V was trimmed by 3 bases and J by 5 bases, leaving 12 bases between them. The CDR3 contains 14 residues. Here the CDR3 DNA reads TGTGCCAGCAGCTCCGTAGGGGTTAACAATGAGCAGTTCTTC. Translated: CASSSVGVNNEQFF.

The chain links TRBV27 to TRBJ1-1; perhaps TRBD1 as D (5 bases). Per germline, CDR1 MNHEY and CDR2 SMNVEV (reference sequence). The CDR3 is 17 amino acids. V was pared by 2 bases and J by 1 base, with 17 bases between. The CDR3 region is CASSLTGAGGWNTEAFF. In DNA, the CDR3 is TGTGCCAGCAGTTTAACCGGGGCCGGAGGCTGGAACACTGAAGCTTTCTTT.

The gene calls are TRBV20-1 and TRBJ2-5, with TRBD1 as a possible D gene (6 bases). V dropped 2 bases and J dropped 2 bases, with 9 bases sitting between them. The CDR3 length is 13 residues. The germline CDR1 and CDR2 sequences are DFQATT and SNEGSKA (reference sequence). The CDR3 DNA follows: TGCAGTGCTAGATACAGGGTACAAGAGACCCAGTACTTC. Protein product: CSARYRVQETQYF.

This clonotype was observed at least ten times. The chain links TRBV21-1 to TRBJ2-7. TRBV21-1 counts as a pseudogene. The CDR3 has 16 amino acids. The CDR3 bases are TGTGCCAGCAGCAAGCCTCACCGGACGCCTACGGGTGAGCAGTACTTC. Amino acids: CASSKPHRTPTGEQYF.

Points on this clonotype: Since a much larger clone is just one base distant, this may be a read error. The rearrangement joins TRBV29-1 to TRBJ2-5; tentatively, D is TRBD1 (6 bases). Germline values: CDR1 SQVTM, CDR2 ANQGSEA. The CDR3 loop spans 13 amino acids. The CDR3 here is CSDAGTNQETRYF. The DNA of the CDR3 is TGCAGCGACGCTGGGACAAACCAAGAGACCCGGTACTTC. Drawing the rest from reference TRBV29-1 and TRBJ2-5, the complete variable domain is SAVISQKPSRDICQRGTSLTIQCQVDSQVTMMFWYRQQPGQSLTLIATANQGSEATYESGFVIDKFPISRPNLTFSTLTVSNMSPEDSSIYLCSDAGTNQETRYFGPGTRLLVL.

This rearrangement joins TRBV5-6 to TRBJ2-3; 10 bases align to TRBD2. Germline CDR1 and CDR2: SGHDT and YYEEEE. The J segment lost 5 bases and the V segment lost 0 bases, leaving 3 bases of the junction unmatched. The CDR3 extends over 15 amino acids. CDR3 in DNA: TGTGCCAGCAGCTTGGAACTAGCGGGGAGAGATACGCAGTATTTT. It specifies CASSLELAGRDTQYF.